This T cell receptor (beta chain) is drawn from a study of blood T cell repertoires in COVID-19. Study-level information: Whether acute or convalescent, the COVID-19 samples came from the United States, Italy and Spain. PBMCs, B-cell-depleted T cells, or T cells were the source of the cDNA or gDNA that made up the material.

Original processing methods: Counts of nucleated cells, estimated from reference gene primer amplification, were obtained. TCRdb keeps only in-frame clones here, not all; method: immunoSEQ multiplex PCR. That table is the source of V, J and clone size, and D and trimming were worked out from the DNA. The data hold approximately 75,000 clones, with 82% observed a single time. This CDR3 comprises 13 residues. V was trimmed by 1 base and J by 8 bases, leaving 10 bases between them. Germline V CDR1 and CDR2: SGHTS, YDEGEE. The chain has TRBV5-8 and TRBJ1-3, with a possible D match to TRBD1 (5 bases). The receptor was derived from a human donor in a cohort sampled during active COVID-19. What was sequenced was peripheral blood. In DNA form, the CDR3 reads TGTGCCAGCAGCTTGAAAGGGGCTTACACCATATATTTT. Its translation: CASSLKGAYTIYF.